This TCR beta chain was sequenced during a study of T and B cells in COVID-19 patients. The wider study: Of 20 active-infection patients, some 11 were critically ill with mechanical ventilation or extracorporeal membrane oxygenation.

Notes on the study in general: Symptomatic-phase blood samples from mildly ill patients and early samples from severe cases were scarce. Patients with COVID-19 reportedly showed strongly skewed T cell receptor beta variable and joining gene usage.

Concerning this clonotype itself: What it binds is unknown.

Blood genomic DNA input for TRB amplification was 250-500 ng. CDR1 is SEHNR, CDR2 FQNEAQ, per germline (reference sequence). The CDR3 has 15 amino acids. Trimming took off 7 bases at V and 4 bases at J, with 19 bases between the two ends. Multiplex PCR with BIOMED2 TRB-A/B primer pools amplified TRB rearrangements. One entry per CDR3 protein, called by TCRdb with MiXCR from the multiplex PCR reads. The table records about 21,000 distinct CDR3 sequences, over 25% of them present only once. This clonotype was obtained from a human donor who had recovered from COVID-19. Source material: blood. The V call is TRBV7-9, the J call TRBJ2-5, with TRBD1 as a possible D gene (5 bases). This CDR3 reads CASTRGDSSGETQYF. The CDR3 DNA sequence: TGTGCCAGCACCCGCGGAGACAGTTCTGGAGAGACCCAGTACTTC.